Presented here are 9 T cell receptor beta chains from one specimen sequenced in a study of CD8+CD57+ T cells in acquired aplastic anemia. Those patients picked for sequencing had displayed CD8+CD57+ cell expansion on flow cytometry. According to the study, genomic DNA was the template for TCR beta VDJ and CDR3 profiling. MiXCR, applied by TCRdb to the reads, yields one record per CDR3 protein. The repertoire holds roughly 280,000 distinct CDR3 sequences, with 45% to 65% as singletons. Sequencing was carried out using sorted CD4+, CD8+, or CD8+CD57+ T cells (not recorded which) from PBMCs. The receptors were gathered from a human donor with aplastic anemia.

This clonotype has just a few counts. The rearrangement links TRBV20-1 to TRBJ2-7; tentatively, D is TRBD1 or TRBD2 (6 bases each). The germline CDR1 and CDR2 sequences are DFQATT and SNEGSKA (reference sequence). The CDR3 is made up of 13 amino acids. Trimming took off 2 bases at V and 4 bases at J, with 12 bases between the two ends. This CDR3 reads CSARTGGGYEQYF. In DNA, the CDR3 is TGCAGTGCTAGAACCGGGGGCGGGTACGAGCAGTACTTC.

This clonotype has a count of ten or more. The chain joins TRBV28 to TRBJ2-3; D not resolved. This CDR3 region has 12 residues. Germline V gene data show CDR1 as MDHEN and CDR2 as SYDVKM. The V end lost 5 bases, the J end lost 4 bases, and 7 bases lay between the germline ends. The DNA of the CDR3 is TGTGCCAGCAGTAACCCAGCAGATACGCAGTATTTT. Its translation: CASSNPADTQYF.

This clonotype was seen a handful of times. The chain joins TRBV7-2 to TRBJ2-5; D ambiguous. Per the germline V gene, CDR1 is SGHTA and CDR2 is FQGNSA. The germline V and J ends were trimmed by 6 bases and 0 bases, with 11 bases remaining between them. This CDR3 has 14 amino acids. In nucleotides, the CDR3 is TGTGCCAGCAGGCCTGACCAGTACCAAGAGACCCAGTACTTC. Its translation: CASRPDQYQETQYF.

This clonotype has more than one count but fewer than ten. The chain joins TRBV2 to TRBJ2-5; D may be TRBD1 (5 bases). V was clipped by 7 bases and J by 5 bases, with 17 bases between them. The CDR3 totals 14 residues. CDR1 SNHLY and CDR2 FYNNEI come from the germline V gene. The DNA for the CDR3 is TGTGCCAGCACCACATCCAGGGTAGGGGAGACCCAGTACTTC. It encodes CASTTSRVGETQYF. The variable domain in full, completed from reference TRBV2 and TRBJ2-5, reads EPEVTQTPSHQVTQMGQEVILRCVPISNHLYFYWYRQILGQKVEFLVSFYNNEISEKSEIFDDQFSVERPDGSNFTLKIRSTKLEDSAMYFCASTTSRVGETQYFGPGTRLLVL.

V and J are TRBV2 and TRBJ1-2; 10 nucleotides match TRBD1. V was clipped by 4 bases and J by 13 bases; unmatched bases: 9. Germline V gene data show CDR1 as SNHLY and CDR2 as FYNNEI. The CDR3 sequence is 13 residues long. CDR3 amino acids: CASSGQEGQGLTF. Here the CDR3 DNA reads TGTGCCAGCAGTGGGCAGGAGGGACAGGGGCTCACCTTC. Complete variable domain (other parts from reference TRBV2 and TRBJ1-2): EPEVTQTPSHQVTQMGQEVILRCVPISNHLYFYWYRQILGQKVEFLVSFYNNEISEKSEIFDDQFSVERPDGSNFTLKIRSTKLEDSAMYFCASSGQEGQGLTFGSGTRLTVV.

This clonotype was counted a few times. V is TRBV19 and J is TRBJ1-2; possible D gene TRBD1, 5 bases. Looked up from germline, CDR1 is LNHDA and CDR2 is SQIVND (reference sequence). Trimming removed 3 bases from V and 5 bases from J, with 16 bases in between. This CDR3 comprises 15 residues. The CDR3 reads CASSIGLGAWYGYTF. The CDR3 DNA is TGTGCCAGTAGTATTGGTCTCGGGGCGTGGTATGGCTACACCTTC. Combining the CDR3 with reference TRBV19 and TRBJ1-2 gives the whole variable domain DGGITQSPKYLFRKEGQNVTLSCEQNLNHDAMYWYRQDPGQGLRLIYYSQIVNDFQKGDIAEGYSVSREKKESFPLTVTSAQKNPTAFYLCASSIGLGAWYGYTFGSGTRLTVV.

The chain recombines TRBV19 with TRBJ2-2; D uncertain. This CDR3 is built from 14 residues. Per the germline V gene, CDR1 is LNHDA and CDR2 is SQIVND (reference sequence). V was cut by 7 bases and J by 0 bases, with 9 bases left in between. CDR3 nucleotide sequence: TGTGCCAGTATCTCCGGATCGAACACCGGGGAGCTGTTTTTT. Translation: CASISGSNTGELFF.

This clonotype was observed a handful of times. This chain links TRBV29-1 with TRBJ1-2; a possible D gene is TRBD1 (6 bases). V lost 4 bases to trimming and J lost 4 bases, with 13 bases between them. The CDR3 spans 13 residues. Per germline, CDR1 SQVTM and CDR2 ANQGSEA. The CDR3 nucleotides are TGCAGCGTTGTCCGGGGGCTTTCCTATGGCTACACCTTC. It is translated as CSVVRGLSYGYTF.

This clonotype was observed once. The chain combines TRBV7-2 with TRBJ2-7; 10 bases line up with TRBD2. V gave up 5 bases and J gave up 7 bases; unmatched junction bases: 5. The CDR3 sequence is 13 residues long. Looked up from germline, CDR1 is SGHTA and CDR2 is FQGNSA. The CDR3 DNA sequence: TGTGCCAGCAGCATTAGCGGGAGGATTGAGCAGTACTTC. It is translated as CASSISGRIEQYF.